Below are 14 T cell receptor beta chains sequenced from a single sample in a study of blood T cell repertoires in COVID-19. Produced via immunoSEQ multiplex PCR; TCRdb's table is partial and in-frame only. Here the sample spans approximately 460,000 clones, roughly 89% being singletons. Sample: peripheral blood. These TCRs come from a young man with COVID-19, enrolled during active disease.

The chain carries TRBV19 and TRBJ2-5; 7 bases are shared with TRBD1. The CDR3 spans 15 residues. The germline V gene has CDR1 LNHDA and CDR2 SQIVND (reference sequence). V dropped 3 bases and J dropped 5; count of bases not matched to a gene: 9. The CDR3 is CASSMGQTTGETQYF. In DNA, the CDR3 is TGTGCCAGTAGTATGGGACAGACCACCGGGGAGACCCAGTACTTC.

The rearrangement uses TRBV9 and TRBJ1-6; TRBD1 aligns across 9 bases. The V gene end was trimmed by 6 bases and the J gene end by 9 bases; junction bases not matched to a gene: 7. The CDR3 spans 14 residues. In germline, CDR1 is SGDLS, CDR2 YYNGEE. CDR3 region: CASTPGQGASPLHF. CDR3 in DNA: TGTGCCAGCACCCCGGGACAGGGTGCTTCACCCCTCCACTTT.

This rearrangement joins TRBV3-1 (or the pseudogene TRBV3-2) to TRBJ2-3; 9 bases line up with TRBD2. Trimming took 1 base from V and 5 from J; bases not matched to a gene: 4. CDR3 size: 15 residues. Germline CDR1 and CDR2: LGHDT and YNNKEL (reference sequence). CDR3 loop: CASSQGLAGKDTQYF. DNA of the CDR3: TGTGCCAGCAGCCAAGGTCTAGCGGGGAAAGATACGCAGTATTTT.

The chain couples TRBV9 to TRBJ2-7; D call uncertain. The CDR3 covers 14 residues. Looked up from germline, CDR1 is SGDLS and CDR2 is YYNGEE. The V and J ends lost 3 bases and 2 bases respectively, with 12 bases between them. In nucleotides, the CDR3 is TGTGCCAGCAGCGAGCGACTGGGTACCTACGAGCAGTACTTC. It specifies CASSERLGTYEQYF.

The J gene is TRBJ2-2, the V gene TRBV5-4; 9 nucleotides agree with TRBD1. Germline CDR1 reads SGHNT; CDR2 reads YYREEE (reference sequence). The CDR3 length is 15 residues. Losses at the gene ends were 2 bases for V and 6 bases for J; bases not matched to a gene: 5. The CDR3: CASSLQGALAGELFF. The DNA for the CDR3 is TGTGCCAGCAGCTTACAGGGGGCGCTTGCCGGGGAGCTGTTTTTT.

DNA for the CDR3: TGTGCCAGCAGCACTAGCGGAGCGAACACCGGGGAGCTGTTTTTT. It is translated as CASSTSGANTGELFF. The J gene is TRBJ2-2, the V gene TRBV25-1, with TRBD2 identical over 8 bases. Germline CDR1 reads MGHDK; CDR2 reads SYGVNS. The J segment lost 0 bases and the V segment lost 6 bases, leaving 3 bases of the junction unmatched. There are 15 residues in the CDR3.

This sequence joins TRBV4-1 and TRBJ2-7; no definite D call. Trimming left V 1 base short and J 2 bases short, with 12 bases between. This CDR3 region has 15 residues. Per the germline V gene, CDR1 is MGHRA and CDR2 is YSYEKL. CDR3 sequence reads: CASSQVTSLPYEQYF. CDR3 nucleotide sequence: TGCGCCAGCAGCCAAGTGACTTCTCTACCCTACGAGCAGTACTTC.

The chain carries TRBV18 and TRBJ1-1; 10 nucleotides align to TRBD1. The CDR3 consists of 16 residues. The ends lost 3 bases at V and 3 bases at J; junction bases unmatched: 7. Germline V gene sequence: CDR1 KGHSH, CDR2 LQKENI. The CDR3 nucleotides read TGTGCCAGCTCACCGGGACAGGGGTACGGGTACACTGAAGCTTTCTTT. Its protein product is CASSPGQGYGYTEAFF.

This rearrangement joins TRBV18 to TRBJ1-1; D may be TRBD1 (5 bases). The CDR3 length is 14 residues. Germline V CDR1 and CDR2: KGHSH, LQKENI. Trimming shortened V by 3 bases and J by 5 bases, and 13 bases separated the two germline ends. CDR3 DNA: TGTGCCAGCTCACCTAAGCGGGGGGATACTGAAGCTTTCTTT. As protein: CASSPKRGDTEAFF.

V gene TRBV12-3 or TRBV12-4 combines with J gene TRBJ1-1; D is uncertain. The CDR3 has 13 amino acids. Trimming removed 4 bases from V and 2 bases from J, with 8 bases in between. The CDR3 spells CASSSGFNTEAFF. As DNA, the CDR3 is TGTGCCAGCAGTTCGGGATTTAACACTGAAGCTTTCTTT.

The V and J genes are TRBV12-5 and TRBJ2-3, with D tentatively TRBD2 (5 bases). CDR1 is LGHNT and CDR2 is FRNRAP in the germline V gene. V was cut by 5 bases and J by 6 bases, with 12 bases left in between. This CDR3 has 13 amino acids. DNA for the CDR3: TGTGCTAGTGGTCCGTCGGGAAGGGATACGCAGTATTTT. Encoded protein: CASGPSGRDTQYF.

The chain employs TRBV13 and TRBJ2-3, with 7 bases identical to TRBD1. CDR3 length equals 13 residues. V lost 5 bases and J lost 3; bases outside the gene matches: 2. Germline V lookup: CDR1 PRHDT, CDR2 FYEKMQ (reference sequence). The CDR3 sequence is CASSTQGTDTQYF. CDR3 nucleotide sequence: TGTGCCAGCAGCACACAGGGGACAGATACGCAGTATTTT.

V and J are TRBV7-9 and TRBJ2-5; no clear D. The germline V and J ends were trimmed by 2 bases and 7 bases, with 8 bases remaining between them. The germline gives CDR1 SEHNR, CDR2 FQNEAQ (reference sequence). The CDR3 contains 12 residues. The CDR3 loop is CASSLSTGTQYF. DNA of the CDR3: TGTGCCAGCAGCTTATCAACGGGGACCCAGTACTTC.

This chain connects TRBV30 to TRBJ2-3, with no clear D. Germline values: CDR1 GTSNPN, CDR2 SVGIG (reference sequence). The CDR3 loop spans 14 amino acids. Trimming removed 1 base from V and 4 bases from J, with 12 bases in between. This CDR3 is CAWSGVLISDTQYF. In DNA, the CDR3 is TGTGCCTGGAGTGGAGTCCTGATATCAGATACGCAGTATTTT.